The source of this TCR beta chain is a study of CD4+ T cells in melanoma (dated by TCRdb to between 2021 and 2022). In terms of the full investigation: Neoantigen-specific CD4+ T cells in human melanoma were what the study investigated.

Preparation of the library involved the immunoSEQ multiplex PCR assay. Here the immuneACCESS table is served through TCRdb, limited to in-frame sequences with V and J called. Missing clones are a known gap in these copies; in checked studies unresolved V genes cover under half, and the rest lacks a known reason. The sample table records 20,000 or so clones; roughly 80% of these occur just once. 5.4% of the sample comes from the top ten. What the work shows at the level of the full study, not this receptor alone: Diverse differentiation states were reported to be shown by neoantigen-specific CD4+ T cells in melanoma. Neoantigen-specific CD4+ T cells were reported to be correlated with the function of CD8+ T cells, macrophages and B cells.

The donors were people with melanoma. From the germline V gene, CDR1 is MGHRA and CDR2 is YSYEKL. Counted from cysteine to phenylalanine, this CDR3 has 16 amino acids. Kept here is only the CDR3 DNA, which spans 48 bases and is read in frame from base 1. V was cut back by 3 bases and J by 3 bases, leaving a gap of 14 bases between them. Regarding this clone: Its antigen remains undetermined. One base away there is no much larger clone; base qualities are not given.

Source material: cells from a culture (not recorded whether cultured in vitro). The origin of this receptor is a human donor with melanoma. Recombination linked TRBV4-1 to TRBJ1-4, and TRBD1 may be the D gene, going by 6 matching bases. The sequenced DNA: TGCGCCAGCAGCCAGACACCGGCAGGGGCTAATGAAAAACTGTTTTTT. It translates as CASSQTPAGANEKLFF.